The 14 T cell receptor beta chains below come from one sample, sequenced in a study of immune evolution from preneoplasia to lung adenocarcinoma. Some clones are missing from TCRdb's copy, which holds only in-frame ones; the method was immunoSEQ multiplex PCR. The sample records about 26,000 clones, just under 75% being singletons. Sequencing was carried out using FFPE invasive lung adenocarcinoma tissue. These receptors were taken from a person in their sixties or seventies with invasive lung adenocarcinoma. Some clones in this sample may be carry-over from other donors' samples.

This rearrangement joins TRBV28 to TRBJ1-1; D is unresolved. V was clipped by 6 bases and J by 0 bases, with 14 bases between them. This CDR3 spans 15 amino acids. The germline V gene encodes CDR1 MDHEN and CDR2 SYDVKM. The CDR3 sequence: CASSSSIFLNTEAFF. In DNA, the CDR3 is TGTGCCAGCAGCTCCTCGATTTTCCTGAACACTGAAGCTTTCTTT.

The chain combines TRBV9 with TRBJ2-1; D unclear. The V end lost 0 bases, the J end lost 4 bases, and 2 bases lay between the germline ends. Germline CDR1 and CDR2: SGDLS and YYNGEE. The CDR3 runs 12 residues. DNA for the CDR3: TGTGCCAGCAGCGTAGGATACAATGAGCAGTTCTTC. This gives the protein CASSVGYNEQFF.

The chain is built from TRBV6-6 and TRBJ2-7; 9 bases match TRBD1. From germline, CDR1 is MNHNY and CDR2 SVGAGI (reference sequence). Trimming took 7 bases from V and 6 from J; bases not matched to a gene: 10. The CDR3 has 14 residues. The DNA of the CDR3 is TGTGCCAGCAAAGGACAGGGGAGACAGGCCGAGCAGTACTTC. Translation: CASKGQGRQAEQYF.

The V gene is TRBV13, the J gene TRBJ2-3, with D uncertain. The CDR3 runs 12 residues. The V and J ends lost 6 bases and 0 bases respectively, with 4 bases between them. Germline CDR1 and CDR2: PRHDT and FYEKMQ (reference sequence). CDR3 sequence reads: CASSLSTDTQYF. In DNA form, the CDR3 reads TGTGCCAGCAGTCTAAGCACAGATACGCAGTATTTT.

Only a few counts were recorded for this clone. J is TRBJ2-3 and V is TRBV5-1; either TRBD1 or TRBD2 may fit D (5 bases each). CDR3 length: 13 amino acids. V lost 4 bases, J lost 4 bases, and 10 bases lay in between. CDR1 is SGHRS and CDR2 is YFSETQ in the germline V gene. CDR3 sequence reads: CASSPQGADTQYF. CDR3 in DNA: TGCGCCAGCAGCCCTCAGGGAGCAGATACGCAGTATTTT.

This clone appeared once. J is TRBJ2-1 and V is TRBV30; the D gene is possibly TRBD2 (6 bases). Looked up from germline, CDR1 is GTSNPN and CDR2 is SVGIG (reference sequence). The CDR3 is 14 residues long. Trimming pared 6 bases from V and 8 bases from J, leaving 20 bases between. CDR3 coding DNA: TGTGCCTGTTCCACCGGCGGGAAGGTGGATGAGCAGTTCTTC. Translated: CACSTGGKVDEQFF. Using reference TRBV30 and TRBJ2-1 for the parts outside the CDR3, the full variable domain is SQTIHQWPATLVQPVGSPLSLECTVEGTSNPNLYWYRQAAGRGLQLLFYSVGIGQISSEVPQNLSASRPQDRQFILSSKKLLLSDSGFYLCACSTGGKVDEQFFGPGTRLTVL.

J is TRBJ1-2 and V is TRBV27; D is ambiguous. Germline-derived CDR1 and CDR2 are MNHEY and SMNVEV (reference sequence). Trimming removed 4 bases from V and 6 bases from J, with 9 bases in between. This CDR3 has 12 residues. The CDR3 sequence: CASSSPLDGYTF. Here the CDR3 DNA reads TGTGCCAGCAGTTCTCCCCTGGATGGCTACACCTTC.

The chain has TRBV6-1 and TRBJ2-2; D is ambiguous. The V gene's germline CDR1 is MNHNS and CDR2 SASEGT. The CDR3 totals 14 residues. The V and J ends lost 3 bases and 3 bases respectively, with 8 bases between them. The CDR3 DNA sequence: TGTGCCAGCAGTGAGGGCACAGACACCGGGGAGCTGTTTTTT. This gives the protein CASSEGTDTGELFF.

The rearrangement uses TRBV12-5 and TRBJ1-2; D perhaps matches TRBD1 (5 bases). The V gene's germline CDR1 is LGHNT and CDR2 FRNRAP. The CDR3 is 13 amino acids. Trimming took 7 bases from V and 4 from J, leaving 13 bases between them. CDR3 protein: CASARDGGYGYTF. In DNA, the CDR3 is TGTGCTAGTGCCAGGGACGGGGGCTATGGCTACACCTTC.

This clone has only one observation. The V call is TRBV18, the J call TRBJ1-2; D uncertain. Trimming removed 1 base from V and 10 bases from J, with 16 bases in between. Germline V gene data show CDR1 as KGHSH and CDR2 as LQKENI. The CDR3 extends over 14 amino acids. The CDR3 reads CASSPLPAEGIYTF. The CDR3 coding sequence is TGTGCCAGCTCACCACTCCCCGCTGAGGGAATCTACACCTTC.

This chain links TRBV28 with TRBJ2-4, with a possible D match to TRBD1 (6 bases). Looked up from germline, CDR1 is MDHEN and CDR2 is SYDVKM. V was cut by 6 bases and J by 10 bases, with 19 bases left in between. This CDR3 spans 14 amino acids. The CDR3 DNA follows: TGTGCCAGCAGACGAAACCCAGGACAGCTTATTCAGTACTTC. Residues: CASRRNPGQLIQYF.

The CDR3, as DNA: TGTGCCAGCAAGGGGGGTTTTCGGGACACTGAAGCTTTCTTT. Translation gives CASKGGFRDTEAFF. The gene calls are TRBV6-5 and TRBJ1-1, with TRBD1 as a possible D gene (6 bases). Germline V gene lookup returns CDR1 MNHEY and CDR2 SVGAGI. The CDR3 runs to 14 residues. Trimming left V 7 bases short and J 3 bases short, with 15 bases between.

The chain links TRBV7-6 to TRBJ2-5; 7 nucleotides agree with TRBD1. The germline CDR1 and CDR2 sequences are SGHVS and FNYEAQ. CDR3 length equals 14 residues. The trim removed 5 bases at V and 4 bases at J, leaving 7 bases unmatched. The CDR3 loop is CASSLGTARETQYF. The CDR3 nucleotides are TGTGCCAGCAGCCTCGGGACAGCTCGAGAGACCCAGTACTTC. The entire variable domain, with the rest obtained from reference TRBV7-6 and TRBJ2-5, is as follows: GAGVSQSPRYKVTKRGQDVALRCDPISGHVSLYWYRQALGQGPEFLTYFNYEAQQDKSGLPNDRFSAERPEGSISTLTIQRTEQRDSAMYRCASSLGTARETQYFGPGTRLLVL.

Only one count was recorded for this clone. This rearrangement joins TRBV7-2 to TRBJ2-5; D ambiguous. The CDR3 is 12 amino acids. Trimming removed 2 bases from V and 7 bases from J, with 8 bases in between. Germline lookup yields CDR1 SGHTA and CDR2 FQGNSA. DNA of the CDR3: TGTGCCAGCAGCTTACGGGTCGGGACCCAGTACTTC. Residues: CASSLRVGTQYF.